These T cell receptor beta chains were read from a single sample in a study of blood T cell repertoires in COVID-19. This table comes from immunoSEQ multiplex PCR, and its TCRdb copy is limited to in-frame clones, with some not included. The profile shows about 250,000 clones, around 80% of them singletons. Sequenced material: PBMCs or T cells enriched from blood (not recorded which). The receptors originated from a man aged 40-50 years who had been exposed to COVID-19. Each CDR3 is given with its conserved first and last residue. A D gene is named only where the DNA matches it firmly. The size of a clone is reported for some rows only, either as once, few or many, or as a class for expanded clones.

V: TRBV28
size: NA
J: TRBJ1-1
length: 12
D: NA
CDR3: CASSLRYGKAFF
DNA: TGTGCCAGCAGTTTACGATATGGCAAAGCTTTCTTT

V: TRBV7-9
size: NA
J: TRBJ1-3
length: 13
D: NA
CDR3: CASRDSSGNTIYF
DNA: TGTGCCAGCAGGGACAGCTCTGGAAACACCATATATTTT

V: TRBV7-9
size: NA
J: TRBJ2-5
length: 13
D: TRBD2
CDR3: CASSSGIRETQYF
DNA: TGTGCCAGCAGTAGCGGGATTAGAGAGACCCAGTACTTC

V: TRBV7-8
size: NA
J: TRBJ2-7
length: 13
D: NA
CDR3: CASSLAPVNEQYF
DNA: TGTGCCAGCAGCTTAGCCCCGGTGAACGAGCAGTACTTC

V: TRBV3-1/TRBV3-2
size: few
J: TRBJ1-5
length: 15
D: TRBD1
CDR3: CASSQAGTDNQPQHF
DNA: TGTGCCAGCAGCCAAGCCGGGACAGACAATCAGCCCCAGCATTTT

V: TRBV2
size: NA
J: TRBJ2-5
length: 14
D: TRBD1
CDR3: CASRRTGLEETQYF
DNA: TGTGCCAGCAGAAGGACAGGGTTGGAAGAGACCCAGTACTTC

V: TRBV27
size: NA
J: TRBJ2-3
length: 13
D: NA
CDR3: CASSFQGWAEQYF
DNA: TGTGCCAGCAGTTTTCAGGGCTGGGCTGAGCAGTATTTT

V: TRBV7-9
size: NA
J: TRBJ1-5
length: 13
D: NA
CDR3: CASSLVSGQPQHF
DNA: TGTGCCAGCAGCTTAGTTTCAGGTCAGCCCCAGCATTTT

V: TRBV24-1
size: NA
J: TRBJ2-1
length: 13
D: NA
CDR3: CATSDFLSSRQFF
DNA: TGTGCCACCAGTGATTTCCTCTCTAGCAGGCAGTTCTTC

V: TRBV5-4
size: NA
J: TRBJ2-7
length: 14
D: NA
CDR3: CASSLGGAIDEQYF
DNA: TGTGCCAGCAGCTTAGGGGGGGCGATCGACGAGCAGTACTTC

V: TRBV9
size: NA
J: TRBJ2-1
length: 17
D: NA
CDR3: CASSVAVTAPGYNEQFF
DNA: TGTGCCAGCAGCGTAGCTGTAACGGCCCCCGGGTACAATGAGCAGTTCTTC

V: TRBV12-3/TRBV12-4
size: once
J: TRBJ1-1
length: 11
D: NA
CDR3: CASSRNRGAFF
DNA: TGTGCCAGCAGTCGCAACCGGGGGGCTTTCTTT

V: TRBV13
size: few
J: TRBJ1-5
length: 16
D: NA
CDR3: CASSLRGGQDNQPQHF
DNA: TGTGCCAGCAGCCTAAGGGGGGGGCAGGACAATCAGCCCCAGCATTTT

V: TRBV11-2
size: NA
J: TRBJ2-1
length: 14
D: NA
CDR3: CASSPGSDYNEQFF
DNA: TGTGCCAGCAGCCCCGGGAGCGATTACAATGAGCAGTTCTTC

V: TRBV19
size: once
J: TRBJ1-5
length: 14
D: TRBD1
CDR3: CASSGTGGNQPQHF
DNA: TGTGCCAGTAGCGGGACAGGGGGCAATCAGCCCCAGCATTTT

V: TRBV9
size: NA
J: TRBJ1-2
length: 13
D: TRBD1
CDR3: CASSVTGGVGYTF
DNA: TGTGCCAGCAGCGTCACAGGGGGCGTTGGCTACACCTTC

V: TRBV10-1
size: few
J: TRBJ1-2
length: 14
D: NA
CDR3: CASSARGVNYGYTF
DNA: TGCGCCAGCAGTGCTCGGGGAGTTAACTATGGCTACACCTTC

V: TRBV19
size: NA
J: TRBJ1-5
length: 17
D: NA
CDR3: CASSIYAISTSNQPQHF
DNA: TGTGCCAGTAGTATATACGCTATAAGTACTAGCAATCAGCCCCAGCATTTT

V: TRBV2
size: NA
J: TRBJ2-3
length: 17
D: TRBD2
CDR3: CASSERGLAADTDTQYF
DNA: TGTGCCAGCAGTGAAAGGGGCCTAGCGGCGGACACAGATACGCAGTATTTT

V: TRBV6-5
size: once
J: TRBJ1-5
length: 13
D: TRBD1
CDR3: CASGDRTNQPQHF
DNA: TGTGCCAGCGGGGACAGGACAAATCAGCCCCAGCATTTT

V: TRBV2
size: NA
J: TRBJ2-7
length: 14
D: NA
CDR3: CASSEARRPIRGNF
DNA: TGTGCCAGCAGTGAAGCACGGCGTCCCATTCGAGGTAACTTC

V: TRBV15
size: NA
J: TRBJ1-2
length: 15
D: TRBD1
CDR3: CATSRPEQGARGYTF
DNA: TGTGCCACCAGCAGACCAGAACAGGGGGCGAGGGGCTACACCTTC

V: TRBV5-6
size: NA
J: TRBJ2-7
length: 14
D: NA
CDR3: CASSYGGQTYEQYF
DNA: TGTGCCAGCAGCTATGGAGGACAGACCTACGAGCAGTACTTC

V: TRBV10-1
size: NA
J: TRBJ1-6
length: 13
D: NA
CDR3: CASPVNRVSPLHF
DNA: TGCGCCAGCCCCGTAAACAGGGTTTCACCCCTCCACTTT

V: TRBV19
size: NA
J: TRBJ2-7
length: 12
D: NA
CDR3: CASSLQGNEQYF
DNA: TGTGCCAGTAGTTTACAGGGTAACGAGCAGTACTTC

V: TRBV5-1
size: NA
J: TRBJ1-1
length: 14
D: NA
CDR3: CASSLDNMNTEAFF
DNA: TGCGCCAGCAGCTTGGACAACATGAACACTGAAGCTTTCTTT

V: TRBV9
size: NA
J: TRBJ1-1
length: 16
D: TRBD1
CDR3: CASSVSDRGQTGEAFF
DNA: TGTGCCAGCAGCGTTTCAGACAGGGGGCAAACGGGTGAAGCTTTCTTT

V: TRBV24-1
size: NA
J: TRBJ2-1
length: 14
D: TRBD2
CDR3: CATSSGRMLNEQFF
DNA: TGTGCCACCTCTAGCGGGAGGATGCTTAATGAGCAGTTCTTC

V: TRBV12-3/TRBV12-4
size: NA
J: TRBJ1-2
length: 13
D: NA
CDR3: CASRAGGWGGYTF
DNA: TGTGCCAGCAGAGCAGGAGGGTGGGGTGGCTACACCTTC

V: TRBV7-8
size: once
J: TRBJ2-2
length: 15
D: NA
CDR3: CASSLVGRATGELFF
DNA: TGTGCCAGCAGCTTAGTGGGCAGGGCAACCGGGGAGCTGTTTTTT

V: TRBV7-9
size: few
J: TRBJ2-2
length: 16
D: TRBD2
CDR3: CASSSGLAGNTGELFF
DNA: TGTGCCAGCAGCTCGGGACTAGCGGGAAACACCGGGGAGCTGTTTTTT

V: TRBV6-5
size: NA
J: TRBJ1-2
length: 15
D: NA
CDR3: CASISGDSTNYGYTF
DNA: TGTGCCAGCATTTCAGGAGACAGTACTAACTATGGCTACACCTTC

V: TRBV5-8
size: NA
J: TRBJ2-7
length: 15
D: NA
CDR3: CASSSAHRGGHEQYF
DNA: TGTGCCAGCAGCTCAGCCCACAGGGGAGGTCACGAGCAGTACTTC

V: TRBV19
size: NA
J: TRBJ1-6
length: 15
D: NA
CDR3: CASTHRNSDNSALHF
DNA: TGTGCCAGTACCCATAGGAACAGTGATAATTCGGCCCTCCACTTT

V: TRBV7-3
size: NA
J: TRBJ1-1
length: 14
D: NA
CDR3: CASPFRRPNTEAFF
DNA: TGTGCCAGCCCATTCCGGCGGCCAAACACTGAAGCTTTCTTT

V: TRBV19
size: NA
J: TRBJ2-3
length: 14
D: NA
CDR3: CASSNQGSTDTQYF
DNA: TGTGCCAGTAGTAATCAGGGGAGCACAGATACGCAGTATTTT

V: TRBV9
size: few
J: TRBJ1-2
length: 14
D: NA
CDR3: CASSGPDRADGYTF
DNA: TGTGCCAGCAGCGGTCCCGACCGAGCGGATGGCTACACCTTC

V: TRBV12-5
size: NA
J: TRBJ1-4
length: 14
D: TRBD1
CDR3: CASGPDFTGGELFF
DNA: TGTGCTAGTGGGCCGGATTTTACAGGGGGAGAGCTGTTTTTT

V: TRBV7-3
size: NA
J: TRBJ2-5
length: 15
D: TRBD2
CDR3: CASSISGSGIKTQYF
DNA: TGTGCCAGCAGCATTAGCGGGAGCGGCATAAAGACCCAGTACTTC

V: TRBV30
size: few
J: TRBJ1-3
length: 16
D: TRBD1
CDR3: CAWSRDRGLIGNTIYF
DNA: TGTGCCTGGAGCCGGGACAGGGGGCTGATTGGAAACACCATATATTTT

V: TRBV5-1
size: NA
J: TRBJ2-4
length: 13
D: NA
CDR3: CASSVDAKNIQYF
DNA: TGCGCCAGCAGCGTAGATGCCAAAAACATTCAGTACTTC

V: TRBV7-9
size: NA
J: TRBJ2-7
length: 14
D: TRBD2
CDR3: CASSRGGVPYEQYF
DNA: TGTGCCAGCAGCCGTGGGGGGGTTCCCTACGAGCAGTACTTC

V: TRBV13
size: NA
J: TRBJ2-1
length: 15
D: NA
CDR3: CASSLGRGILNEQFF
DNA: TGTGCCAGCAGCTTAGGCCGGGGAATACTAAATGAGCAGTTCTTC

V: TRBV12-3/TRBV12-4
size: once
J: TRBJ2-3
length: 12
D: NA
CDR3: CASRRVENTQYF
DNA: TGTGCCAGCAGAAGAGTTGAGAATACGCAGTATTTT

V: TRBV19
size: NA
J: TRBJ1-1
length: 15
D: NA
CDR3: CASREGKVRNTEAFF
DNA: TGTGCCAGTAGAGAGGGCAAAGTTCGAAACACTGAAGCTTTCTTT

V: TRBV5-1
size: NA
J: TRBJ2-7
length: 17
D: TRBD1
CDR3: CASSREGRQGSLDEQYF
DNA: TGCGCCAGCAGCAGAGAAGGCCGACAGGGTAGTCTGGACGAGCAGTACTTC

V: TRBV2
size: NA
J: TRBJ1-3
length: 17
D: TRBD1
CDR3: CASSQQTPGQGLNTIYF
DNA: TGTGCCAGCAGCCAACAAACCCCGGGACAGGGGTTAAACACCATATATTTT

V: TRBV12-3/TRBV12-4
size: few
J: TRBJ2-1
length: 13
D: NA
CDR3: CASSLAGAYEQFF
DNA: TGTGCCAGCAGCCTGGCTGGGGCCTATGAGCAGTTCTTC

V: TRBV4-2
size: NA
J: TRBJ1-4
length: 15
D: NA
CDR3: CASSQDPTRNEKLFF
DNA: TGTGCCAGCAGCCAAGATCCTACCCGTAATGAAAAACTGTTTTTT

V: TRBV15
size: NA
J: TRBJ2-3
length: 20
D: TRBD2
CDR3: CATSRSPGLAGAYMMDTQYF
DNA: TGTGCCACCAGCAGATCCCCCGGACTAGCGGGAGCTTACATGATGGATACGCAGTATTTT

V: TRBV6-5
size: NA
J: TRBJ1-2
length: 14
D: TRBD1
CDR3: CASSPRQGMGGYTF
DNA: TGTGCCAGCAGTCCAAGACAGGGAATGGGTGGCTACACCTTC

V: TRBV21-1
size: NA
J: TRBJ2-3
length: 17
D: NA
CDR3: CASSKEEKLAYTDTQYF
DNA: TGTGCCAGCAGCAAAGAGGAAAAACTAGCTTACACAGATACGCAGTATTTT

V: TRBV19
size: NA
J: TRBJ1-1
length: 14
D: NA
CDR3: CASSIGGGSTEAFF
DNA: TGTGCCAGTAGTATTGGGGGGGGAAGCACTGAAGCTTTCTTT

V: TRBV3-1/TRBV3-2
size: NA
J: TRBJ1-3
length: 14
D: NA
CDR3: CASSHRGSGNTIYF
DNA: TGTGCCAGCAGCCACAGGGGCTCAGGAAACACCATATATTTT